This is a list of T cell receptor beta chains from one sample in a study of OX40 agonist ivuxolimab in advanced cancers. TCRdb keeps only in-frame clones here, not all; method: immunoSEQ multiplex PCR. The table includes 68,000 or so clones, about 84% detected once. The sample was CD4+ or CD8+ T cells sorted from blood, taken in a trial of the OX40 agonist ivuxolimab. These receptors were taken from an adult with an advanced solid tumor such as melanoma, head and neck, liver or kidney cancer. CDR3s leave out the opening cysteine and the closing phenylalanine or tryptophan.

>TRBJ1-4|TRBV6-5
ASSSTGINEKLF
>TRBJ2-3|TRBV27
ASSFKSTDTQY
>TRBJ1-3|TRBV5-1
ASSPSPQGASGNTIY
>TRBJ2-1|TRBV28
ASSSLRLAGEYNEQF
>TRBJ2-5|TRBV6-5
ASSYQSGTSGTQY
>TRBJ2-2|TRBV7-8
ASSSMQGSGELF
>TRBJ1-1|TRBV18
ASSPNTGENTEAF
>TRBJ2-3|TRBV30
ATTGAKRSTDTQY
>TRBJ2-3|TRBV2
ASNEGRADTQY
>TRBJ2-5|TRBV7-6
ASSLSSETQY
>TRBJ1-1|TRBV19
ASSRDRLEAF
>TRBJ2-7|TRBV7-6
ASSLFGGTGGAYEQY
>TRBJ2-1|TRBV5-4
ASSRAGFSYNEQF
>TRBJ1-1|TRBV6-6
ASSRGQMNTEAF
>TRBJ2-1|TRBV7-3
ASSLWGANEQF
>TRBJ1-1|TRBV5-1
ASSLLQGTEAF
>TRBJ1-1|TRBV30
AWSTWDRVNTEAF
>TRBJ2-2|TRBV5-1
ASSLWGRGTGELF